This T cell receptor beta chain was profiled in a study of beta chain features in type 1 diabetes. Turning to the study itself: Healthy donors and patients had similar age, gender and cell yields. There were some 98 million sorted cells examined across all samples. Study results and caveats: Compared to healthy donors, patients appeared to have naive, central memory and Treg TCRB repertoires that were more alike.

The entirety of the isolated RNA underwent reverse transcription, so expressed TCRB transcripts were sequenced. Data came from immunoSEQ multiplex PCR; TCRdb stores just in-frame clones and leaves some out. Here the sample spans almost 250,000 clones, 13% to 15% being singletons. On this clone: Its antigen is as yet unknown.

Per donor, one heparinised blood draw averaged around 110 mL. Sequencing was carried out using naive CD4+ T cells from blood. The TCR was taken from a woman in her 40s in good health.

The chain's CDR3 is CASSLAEEGYTF. CDR3 DNA: TGTGCCAGCAGCTTAGCGGAGGAAGGCTACACCTTC. J is TRBJ1-2 and V is TRBV7-8, with unresolved D. This CDR3 contains 12 residues. V lost 0 bases and J lost 8, with 7 bases in between. The germline gives CDR1 SGHVS, CDR2 FQNEAQ.